This T cell receptor (beta chain) is from a study of OX40 agonist ivuxolimab in advanced cancers. This CDR3 contains 12 residues. Germline V gene data show CDR1 as KGHSH and CDR2 as LQKENI. Trimming removed 4 bases from V and 0 bases from J, with 3 bases in between. General study points: Partial responders receiving 0.1-3.0 mg/kg showed among the lowest clonal expansion.

Here immunoSEQ multiplex PCR was the method, and the copy in TCRdb shows in-frame clones only, minus some. The repertoire consists of 61,000 or so clones, with around 87% occurring once and the leading ten covering about 1.2%. About this clone itself: No antigen is known for it.

The TCR sequence derives from an adult with an advanced solid tumor such as melanoma, head and neck, liver or kidney cancer. The V and J genes are TRBV18 and TRBJ2-5; D gene uncertain. This specimen consisted of CD4+ or CD8+ T cells sorted from blood, obtained in a trial of the OX40 agonist ivuxolimab. The CDR3 nucleotides are TGTGCCAGCTCACGGGACCAAGAGACCCAGTACTTC. Translated, it gives CASSRDQETQYF. Full variable domain (rest looked up from reference TRBV18 and TRBJ2-5): NAGVMQNPRHLVRRRGQEARLRCSPMKGHSHVYWYRQLPEEGLKFMVYLQKENIIDESGMPKERFSAEFPKEGPSILRIQQVVRGDSAAYFCASSRDQETQYFGPGTRLLVL.